This passage covers 5 T cell receptor beta chains from one sample sequenced in a study of resident and recirculating memory T cells in vitiligo. Some clones are missing from TCRdb's copy, which holds only in-frame ones; the method was immunoSEQ multiplex PCR. The table includes 70,000 to 95,000 clones, approximately 90% detected once. The specimen sequenced was blood. All receptors derive from a male donor with vitiligo.

This clone has more than one count but fewer than ten. The chain joins TRBV28 to TRBJ2-4; a possible D gene is TRBD1 (6 bases). V shed 7 bases and J shed 12 bases, with 13 bases lying between them. Germline V lookup: CDR1 MDHEN, CDR2 SYDVKM. The CDR3 is 11 residues long. As DNA, the CDR3 is TGTGCCAGCACTCAGGGGTGGTATCAGTACTTC. Translating gives CASTQGWYQYF. Looking up the rest from reference TRBV28 and TRBJ2-4 gives the full variable domain: DVKVTQSSRYLVKRTGEKVFLECVQDMDHENMFWYRQDPGLGLRLIYFSYDVKMKEKGDIPEGYSVSREKKERFSLILESASTNQTSMYLCASTQGWYQYFGAGTRLSVL.

V usage is TRBV11-3 and J usage is TRBJ2-7; 9 nucleotides line up with TRBD1. The germline gives CDR1 SGHNT, CDR2 YENEEA. V gave up 5 bases and J gave up 5 bases; unmatched junction bases: 13. The CDR3 spans 16 residues. The CDR3 loop reads CASSLRLGQGDDEQYF. CDR3 in DNA: TGTGCCAGCAGCCTTCGATTGGGACAGGGCGATGACGAGCAGTACTTC.

In its sample, this clone was seen once. The chain joins TRBV28 to TRBJ1-1, with D uncertain. Germline loops: CDR1 MDHEN, CDR2 SYDVKM. The CDR3 consists of 16 residues. Trimming removed 3 bases at V and 0 bases at J, with 14 bases between. This CDR3 reads CASSFSGEYMNTEAFF. The CDR3, as DNA: TGTGCCAGCAGTTTCAGTGGGGAGTACATGAACACTGAAGCTTTCTTT.

The CDR3 here is CASRGRSMSGYTF. The CDR3 DNA sequence: TGTGCCAGCAGGGGCAGAAGTATGAGTGGCTACACCTTC. J is TRBJ1-2 and V is TRBV6-5; D is unresolved. V dropped 6 bases and J dropped 7 bases, with 15 bases sitting between them. CDR3 length: 13 residues. Germline V lookup: CDR1 MNHEY, CDR2 SVGAGI.

The rearrangement links TRBV28 to TRBJ1-1; the D is unclear. V was trimmed by 2 bases and J by 5 bases, leaving 3 bases between them. The CDR3 is made up of 11 amino acids. CDR1 is MDHEN, CDR2 SYDVKM, per germline. The CDR3 spells CASSLLTEAFF. The CDR3 coding sequence is TGTGCCAGCAGTTTACTAACTGAAGCTTTCTTT.